This entry lists 32 T cell receptor beta chains sequenced from one sample in a study of blood T cell repertoires in COVID-19. Method: immunoSEQ multiplex PCR; TCRdb's copy keeps in-frame clones and lacks some. The sample shows around 24,000 clones, around 90% of them seen only once. The specimen was peripheral blood. The source is a man in his sixties or seventies with COVID-19, enrolled during active disease.

The rearrangement uses TRBV27 and TRBJ2-5; D might be TRBD2 (6 bases). In germline, CDR1 is MNHEY, CDR2 SMNVEV (reference sequence). This CDR3 has 14 residues. V lost 6 bases and J 5 bases, leaving 16 bases between the germline ends. CDR3 nucleotides: TGTGCCAGCAGCTCTCGGGACTCGGGGGAGACCCAGTACTTC. Translation: CASSSRDSGETQYF.

The chain carries TRBV5-4 and TRBJ2-5, with 11 bases fitting TRBD2. This CDR3 region has 15 residues. With V trimmed by 4 bases and J by 2 bases, 4 bases remained unmatched. The germline CDR1 and CDR2 sequences are SGHNT and YYREEE (reference sequence). The CDR3 spells CASSARLAGQETQYF. The CDR3 DNA follows: TGTGCCAGCAGCGCCCGACTAGCGGGGCAAGAGACCCAGTACTTC.

The chain has TRBV5-1 and TRBJ1-1; 10 bases agree with TRBD1. Germline V gives CDR1 SGHRS, CDR2 YFSETQ. This CDR3 has 15 amino acids. J was trimmed by 4 bases and V by 0 bases; bases with no gene match: 3. The chain's CDR3 is CASSLEGTGVTEAFF. The DNA for the CDR3 is TGCGCCAGCAGCTTGGAAGGGACAGGGGTCACTGAAGCTTTCTTT.

This rearrangement joins TRBV27 to TRBJ1-1, with 9 nucleotides matching TRBD1. Trimming at V came to 6 bases and at J to 3 bases, leaving 5 bases not matched to a gene. The CDR3 runs to 14 residues. Germline V CDR1 and CDR2: MNHEY, SMNVEV (reference sequence). This CDR3 reads CASSYRGLDTEAFF. The CDR3 DNA reads as TGTGCCAGCAGCTACAGGGGGCTGGACACTGAAGCTTTCTTT.

This clone was observed once. The chain links TRBV18 to TRBJ1-1; no clear D gene. The CDR3 covers 16 residues. The V end was cut by 3 bases, the J end by 1 base, with 15 bases between. Germline V gene lookup returns CDR1 KGHSH and CDR2 LQKENI. The CDR3 region is CASSPMAGTRNTEAFF. As DNA, the CDR3 is TGTGCCAGCTCACCGATGGCAGGCACCCGGAACACTGAAGCTTTCTTT.

The rearrangement joins TRBV18 to TRBJ1-1; no clear D. The ends were cut back, 0 bases at V and 4 bases at J, with 12 bases in the middle. This CDR3 is built from 15 residues. The V gene's germline CDR1 is KGHSH and CDR2 LQKENI. The CDR3 reads CASSPPGGLGTEAFF. In DNA form, the CDR3 reads TGTGCCAGCTCACCACCGGGAGGGTTGGGCACTGAAGCTTTCTTT. Combining the CDR3 with reference TRBV18 and TRBJ1-1 gives the whole variable domain NAGVMQNPRHLVRRRGQEARLRCSPMKGHSHVYWYRQLPEEGLKFMVYLQKENIIDESGMPKERFSAEFPKEGPSILRIQQVVRGDSAAYFCASSPPGGLGTEAFFGQGTRLTVV.

The chain links TRBV5-1 to TRBJ1-2; 9 bases are shared with TRBD1. Germline assignment: CDR1 SGHRS and CDR2 YFSETQ. CDR3 size: 17 residues. The V segment lost 3 bases and the J segment 2 bases; nucleotides outside the gene matches: 11. CDR3 bases: TGCGCCAGCAGCTCTCCCCCGGGACAGGGTCGGAACTATGGCTACACCTTC. Protein: CASSSPPGQGRNYGYTF. Supplemented by reference TRBV5-1 and TRBJ1-2, the full variable domain reads KAGVTQTPRYLIKTRGQQVTLSCSPISGHRSVSWYQQTPGQGLQFLFEYFSETQRNKGNFPGRFSGRQFSNSRSEMNVSTLELGDSALYLCASSSPPGQGRNYGYTFGSGTRLTVV.

V is TRBV6-2 or TRBV6-3 and J is TRBJ2-7; no firm D call. The CDR3 is 12 residues long. Germline-derived CDR1 and CDR2 are MNHEY and SVGEGT. Trimming shortened V by 4 bases and J by 6 bases, and 10 bases separated the two germline ends. The CDR3 nucleotides read TGTGCCAGCAGTTTTAACCAGATCGAGCAGTACTTC. Translated, it gives CASSFNQIEQYF.

The chain combines TRBV5-8 with TRBJ2-5; D remains unclear. Germline values: CDR1 SGHTS, CDR2 YDEGEE. The germline V and J ends were trimmed by 1 base and 2 bases, with 9 bases remaining between them. The CDR3 is 14 amino acids. The CDR3 sequence is CASSLRAYQETQYF. The DNA of the CDR3 is TGTGCCAGCAGCTTGCGAGCATATCAAGAGACCCAGTACTTC.

The rearrangement joins TRBV7-9 to TRBJ2-1; TRBD2 agrees at 9 bases. In germline, CDR1 is SEHNR, CDR2 FQNEAQ (reference sequence). CDR3 length: 18 amino acids. Trimming removed 1 base from V and 9 bases from J; junction bases left unmatched: 16. Written as DNA, the CDR3 is TGTGCCAGCAGCTTAGGAGGGACTAGCAACCCCCTGGGCGGTGAGCAGTTCTTC. Amino acid sequence: CASSLGGTSNPLGGEQFF.

This sequence joins TRBV6-5 and TRBJ1-4, with a weak D call TRBD1 (5 bases). Germline loops: CDR1 MNHEY, CDR2 SVGAGI. The CDR3 is made up of 12 amino acids. The germline V and J ends were trimmed by 9 bases and 7 bases, with 12 bases remaining between them. The CDR3 DNA sequence: TGTGCCAGTGGTGGGGGGGGTGAAAAACTGTTTTTT. It translates to CASGGGGEKLFF.

The chain carries TRBV7-2 and TRBJ1-1; D gene ambiguous. The CDR3 is made up of 14 amino acids. Germline CDR1 and CDR2: SGHTA and FQGNSA. V lost 5 bases and J lost 4, with 14 bases in between. CDR3 in amino acids: CASSPRIEITEAFF. In nucleotides, the CDR3 is TGTGCCAGCAGCCCTCGCATCGAGATCACTGAAGCTTTCTTT.

V and J are TRBV7-8 and TRBJ1-5; unclear D gene. V lost 0 bases, J lost 7 bases, and 4 bases lay in between. The germline gives CDR1 SGHVS, CDR2 FQNEAQ. The CDR3 runs 12 residues. The CDR3: CASSLARQPQHF. The DNA for the CDR3 is TGTGCCAGCAGCTTAGCTAGACAGCCCCAGCATTTT.

V is TRBV14 and J is TRBJ2-2; D remains unclear. Trimming shortened V by 1 base and J by 1 base, and 22 bases separated the two germline ends. This CDR3 has 20 residues. Germline CDR1 is SGHDN and CDR2 is FVKESK. This CDR3 reads CASSQVRGFMGLLNTGELFF. CDR3 DNA sequence: TGTGCCAGCAGCCAAGTCCGTGGTTTTATGGGCCTATTGAACACCGGGGAGCTGTTTTTT.

V is TRBV7-8 and J is TRBJ2-2; weak D call: TRBD1 (5 bases). The V end was cut by 1 base, the J end by 4 bases, with 16 bases between. CDR3 length: 17 residues. Per the germline V gene, CDR1 is SGHVS and CDR2 is FQNEAQ. In nucleotides, the CDR3 is TGTGCCAGCAGCTTAGAATTGCCCAGGGCATTCACCGGGGAGCTGTTTTTT. This codes for CASSLELPRAFTGELFF.

J is TRBJ2-7 and V is TRBV5-1, with D maybe TRBD1 (6 bases). V lost 0 bases to trimming and J lost 3 bases, with 13 bases between them. The CDR3 extends over 15 amino acids. Germline V CDR1 and CDR2: SGHRS, YFSETQ. CDR3 sequence (DNA): TGCGCCAGCAGCTTGGGTTGGACAGAAAACTACGAGCAGTACTTC. Translation: CASSLGWTENYEQYF.

V is TRBV10-3 and J is TRBJ1-5; 12 positions agree with TRBD1. The junction had 3 bases not matched to a gene; V was cut back by 3 bases and J by 6 bases. The CDR3 spans 15 residues. CDR1 and CDR2 from the germline V gene are ENHRY and SYGVKD. CDR3 residues: CAISDGTGGVQPQHF. CDR3 coding DNA: TGTGCCATCAGTGACGGGACAGGGGGCGTTCAGCCCCAGCATTTT.

The chain joins TRBV5-6 to TRBJ1-2; D remains ambiguous. The germline gives CDR1 SGHDT, CDR2 YYEEEE. The CDR3 is 15 amino acids. The ends were cut back, 7 bases at V and 0 bases at J, with 16 bases in the middle. The CDR3 DNA reads as TGTGCCAGCGGCCCTAGGAAAACCGCTAACTATGGCTACACCTTC. It specifies CASGPRKTANYGYTF.

The chain uses TRBV27 and TRBJ2-7; D is possibly TRBD2 (6 bases). The germline V and J ends were trimmed by 2 bases and 4 bases, with 12 bases remaining between them. Germline assignment: CDR1 MNHEY and CDR2 SMNVEV (reference sequence). This CDR3 contains 14 residues. CDR3 coding DNA: TGTGCCAGCAGTTTAGGGGGGAGGCGGTACGAGCAGTACTTC. Translated, it gives CASSLGGRRYEQYF.

This chain uses TRBV27 with TRBJ2-7; D perhaps matches TRBD2 (6 bases). Germline values: CDR1 MNHEY, CDR2 SMNVEV (reference sequence). With 4 bases removed from V and 0 bases from J, the gap between germline ends came to 10 bases. The CDR3 covers 14 residues. CDR3 in DNA: TGTGCCAGCAGTTGGGCCGGGAGCTCCTACGAGCAGTACTTC. Amino acid sequence: CASSWAGSSYEQYF.

The V gene is TRBV27, the J gene TRBJ2-7; 7 bases fit TRBD1. Germline CDR1 and CDR2: MNHEY and SMNVEV (reference sequence). The junction had 11 bases not matched to a gene; V was cut back by 6 bases and J by 6 bases. This CDR3 region has 14 residues. CDR3 residues: CASSPGQATLEQYF. Here the CDR3 DNA reads TGTGCCAGCAGCCCCGGACAGGCAACTCTCGAGCAGTACTTC.

CDR3 DNA: TGTGCCAGCAGCTTGGGCAGGGGGGCCAATTCACCCCTCCACTTT. Residues: CASSLGRGANSPLHF. The chain is built from TRBV7-2 and TRBJ1-6; 7 bases fit TRBD1. CDR1 is SGHTA and CDR2 is FQGNSA in the germline V gene. The V gene end was trimmed by 3 bases and the J gene end by 7 bases; junction bases not matched to a gene: 6. CDR3 length: 15 residues.

The chain links TRBV5-1 to TRBJ2-1; TRBD1 agrees at 10 bases. Trimming at V came to 4 bases and at J to 7 bases, leaving 2 bases not matched to a gene. The CDR3 runs to 13 residues. Looked up from germline, CDR1 is SGHRS and CDR2 is YFSETQ. The CDR3 DNA sequence: TGCGCCAGCAGCGGACAGGGGGGGAATGAGCAGTTCTTC. It yields the protein CASSGQGGNEQFF.

This clone was detected once. This chain joins TRBV5-1 and TRBJ1-3; possible D gene TRBD1, 6 bases. The germline V and J ends were trimmed by 0 bases and 4 bases, with 8 bases remaining between them. The CDR3 consists of 14 residues. The germline V gene has CDR1 SGHRS and CDR2 YFSETQ. The CDR3 here is CASSLADRGNTIYF. CDR3 bases: TGCGCCAGCAGCTTGGCCGACAGGGGAAACACCATATATTTT.

The V gene is TRBV24-1, the J gene TRBJ2-1; 12 bases are shared with TRBD2. This CDR3 is built from 16 residues. Looked up from germline, CDR1 is KGHDR and CDR2 is SFDVKD. Trimming cost V 3 bases and J 3 bases; bases outside gene matches: 2. This CDR3 is CATSDASGGVYNEQFF. The CDR3 coding sequence is TGTGCCACCAGTGATGCTAGCGGGGGGGTCTACAATGAGCAGTTCTTC.

This chain joins TRBV6-5 and TRBJ1-2, with D perhaps TRBD1 (6 bases). Germline V gives CDR1 MNHEY, CDR2 SVGAGI. V was trimmed by 2 bases and J by 1 base, leaving 14 bases between them. The length of the CDR3 is 16 residues. The CDR3 is CASSYTDSRGNYGYTF. The CDR3 DNA reads TGTGCCAGCAGTTACACCGACTCCAGGGGTAACTATGGCTACACCTTC.

V is TRBV6-2 or TRBV6-3 and J is TRBJ1-2; no reliable D call. V shed 2 bases and J shed 5 bases, with 6 bases lying between them. This CDR3 spans 12 amino acids. Germline V lookup: CDR1 MNHEY, CDR2 SVGEGT. In nucleotides, the CDR3 is TGTGCCAGCAGTTACACCTATTATGGCTACACCTTC. Residues: CASSYTYYGYTF.

The gene calls are TRBV11-3 and TRBJ2-1; 10 bases fit TRBD2. The CDR3 covers 15 residues. CDR1 and CDR2 from the germline V gene are SGHNT and YENEEA. The J segment lost 4 bases and the V segment lost 2 bases, leaving 2 bases of the junction unmatched. The CDR3 loop reads CASSLRSGGYNEQFF. The CDR3 DNA sequence: TGTGCCAGCAGCTTACGTAGCGGGGGGTACAATGAGCAGTTCTTC.

The chain is built from TRBV19 and TRBJ1-4; D not certain. Trimming cost V 4 bases and J 4 bases, with 13 bases left between them. Per germline, CDR1 LNHDA and CDR2 SQIVND (reference sequence). The CDR3 extends over 15 amino acids. For the CDR3, the DNA is TGTGCCAGTAGTACCCACGGGAAGGGTAATGAAAAACTGTTTTTT. This translates into CASSTHGKGNEKLFF. Complete variable domain (other parts from reference TRBV19 and TRBJ1-4): DGGITQSPKYLFRKEGQNVTLSCEQNLNHDAMYWYRQDPGQGLRLIYYSQIVNDFQKGDIAEGYSVSREKKESFPLTVTSAQKNPTAFYLCASSTHGKGNEKLFFGSGTQLSVL.

The V and J genes are TRBV6-5 and TRBJ2-1, with TRBD1 matching over 9 bases. The V gene's germline CDR1 is MNHEY and CDR2 SVGAGI. V gave up 2 bases and J gave up 7 bases; unmatched junction bases: 9. This CDR3 is built from 16 residues. The CDR3: CASSYVGQGIANEQFF. The DNA of the CDR3 is TGTGCCAGCAGTTACGTCGGACAGGGGATTGCGAATGAGCAGTTCTTC.

CDR3: CASSYGVTSWAGEQFF. For the CDR3, the DNA is TGTGCCAGCAGTTACGGAGTGACAAGCTGGGCGGGGGAGCAGTTCTTC. This sequence joins TRBV6-6 and TRBJ2-1, with D perhaps matching TRBD2 (6 bases). The CDR3 totals 16 residues. Germline CDR1 is MNHNY and CDR2 is SVGAGI (reference sequence). V lost 2 bases, J lost 10 bases, and 21 bases lay in between.

The V gene is TRBV19, the J gene TRBJ2-7; 9 bases line up with TRBD2. After removal of 5 bases from V and 2 bases from J, the junction contained 4 bases not matched to a gene. The CDR3 has 14 amino acids. CDR1 and CDR2 (germline): LNHDA, SQIVND (reference sequence). The CDR3 region is CASSAAGGTYEQYF. CDR3 coding DNA: TGTGCCAGTAGTGCAGCGGGAGGAACCTACGAGCAGTACTTC. Variable domain in full (rest from reference TRBV19 and TRBJ2-7): DGGITQSPKYLFRKEGQNVTLSCEQNLNHDAMYWYRQDPGQGLRLIYYSQIVNDFQKGDIAEGYSVSREKKESFPLTVTSAQKNPTAFYLCASSAAGGTYEQYFGPGTRLTVT.